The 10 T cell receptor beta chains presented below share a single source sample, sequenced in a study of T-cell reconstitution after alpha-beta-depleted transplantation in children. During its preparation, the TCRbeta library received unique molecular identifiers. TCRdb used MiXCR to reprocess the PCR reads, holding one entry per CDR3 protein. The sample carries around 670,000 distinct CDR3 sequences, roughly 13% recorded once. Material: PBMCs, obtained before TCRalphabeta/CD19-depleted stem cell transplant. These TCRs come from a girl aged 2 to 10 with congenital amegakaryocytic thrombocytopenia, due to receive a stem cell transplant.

This CDR3 is CASSLGGVFVREAYEQYF. The CDR3 coding sequence is TGCGCCAGCAGCTTAGGAGGGGTATTTGTGCGGGAGGCTTACGAGCAGTACTTC. This rearrangement joins TRBV5-1 to TRBJ2-7; 8 positions agree with TRBD2. The CDR3 runs 18 residues. Trimming took 2 bases from V and 4 from J; bases not matched to a gene: 17. Germline values: CDR1 SGHRS, CDR2 YFSETQ.

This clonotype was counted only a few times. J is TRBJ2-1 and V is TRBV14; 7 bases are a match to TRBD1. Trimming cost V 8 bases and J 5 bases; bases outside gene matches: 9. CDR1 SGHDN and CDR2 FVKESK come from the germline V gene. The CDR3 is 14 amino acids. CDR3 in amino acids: CASSGQVTNNEQFF. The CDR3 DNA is TGTGCCAGCTCCGGACAGGTGACAAACAATGAGCAGTTCTTC.

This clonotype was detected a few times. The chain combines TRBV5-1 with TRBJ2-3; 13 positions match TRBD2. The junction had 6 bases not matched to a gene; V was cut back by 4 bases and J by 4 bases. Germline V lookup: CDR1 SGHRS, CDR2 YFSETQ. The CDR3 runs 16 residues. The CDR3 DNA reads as TGCGCCAGCAGCCTGGGACTAGCGGGATTATCAGATACGCAGTATTTT. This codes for CASSLGLAGLSDTQYF.

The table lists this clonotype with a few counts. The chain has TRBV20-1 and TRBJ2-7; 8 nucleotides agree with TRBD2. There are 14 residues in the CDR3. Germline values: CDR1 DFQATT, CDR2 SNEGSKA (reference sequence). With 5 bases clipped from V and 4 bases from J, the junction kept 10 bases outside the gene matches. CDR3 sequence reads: CSAGGSGSSYEQYF. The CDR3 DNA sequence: TGCAGTGCTGGGGGAAGCGGGAGTTCGTACGAGCAGTACTTC.

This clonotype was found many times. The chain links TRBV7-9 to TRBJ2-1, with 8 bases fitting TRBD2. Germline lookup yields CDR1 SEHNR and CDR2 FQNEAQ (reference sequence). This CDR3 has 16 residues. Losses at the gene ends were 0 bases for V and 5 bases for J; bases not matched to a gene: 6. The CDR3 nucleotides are TGTGCCAGCAGCTTAGCCGGGACTAGAATCCACAATGAGCAGTTCTTC. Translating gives CASSLAGTRIHNEQFF.

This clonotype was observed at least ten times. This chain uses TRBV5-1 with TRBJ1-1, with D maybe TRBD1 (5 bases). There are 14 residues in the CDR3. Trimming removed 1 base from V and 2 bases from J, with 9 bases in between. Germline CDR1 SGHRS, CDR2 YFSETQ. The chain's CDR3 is CASSLYQGNTEAFF. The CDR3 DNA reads TGCGCCAGCAGCTTGTATCAGGGAAACACTGAAGCTTTCTTT. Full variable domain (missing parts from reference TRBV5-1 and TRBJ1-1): KAGVTQTPRYLIKTRGQQVTLSCSPISGHRSVSWYQQTPGQGLQFLFEYFSETQRNKGNFPGRFSGRQFSNSRSEMNVSTLELGDSALYLCASSLYQGNTEAFFGQGTRLTVV.

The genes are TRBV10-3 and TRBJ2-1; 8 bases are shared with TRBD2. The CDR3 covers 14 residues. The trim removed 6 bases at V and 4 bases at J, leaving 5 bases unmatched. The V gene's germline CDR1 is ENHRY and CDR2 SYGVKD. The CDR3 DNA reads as TGTGCCATCAGCGTTAGCGGGGAATACAATGAGCAGTTCTTC. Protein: CAISVSGEYNEQFF.

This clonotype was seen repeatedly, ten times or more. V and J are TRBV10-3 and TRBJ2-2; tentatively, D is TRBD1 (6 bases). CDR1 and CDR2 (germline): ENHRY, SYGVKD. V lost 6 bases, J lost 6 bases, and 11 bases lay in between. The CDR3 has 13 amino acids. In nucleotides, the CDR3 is TGTGCCATCAGGGGGACATCCGCCGGGGAGCTGTTTTTT. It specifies CAIRGTSAGELFF.

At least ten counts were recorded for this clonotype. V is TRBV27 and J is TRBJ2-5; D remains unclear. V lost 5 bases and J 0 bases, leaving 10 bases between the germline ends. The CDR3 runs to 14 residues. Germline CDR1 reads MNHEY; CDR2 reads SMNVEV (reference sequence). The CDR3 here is CASSPTRYQETQYF. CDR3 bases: TGTGCCAGCAGTCCCACACGGTACCAAGAGACCCAGTACTTC.

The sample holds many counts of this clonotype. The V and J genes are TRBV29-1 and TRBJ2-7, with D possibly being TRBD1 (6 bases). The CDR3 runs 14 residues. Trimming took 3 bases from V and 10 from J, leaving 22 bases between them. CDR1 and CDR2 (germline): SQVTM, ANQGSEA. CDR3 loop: CSVEEASPTGPQYF. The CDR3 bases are TGCAGCGTTGAGGAAGCTAGCCCTACAGGGCCACAGTACTTC.